This TCR beta chain was recorded in a study of T cells in Graves' hyperthyroidism and ophthalmopathy. Germline CDR1 and CDR2: LGHDT and YNNKEL (reference sequence). The CDR3 spans 17 residues. Trimming cost V 0 bases and J 4 bases, with 18 bases left between them. Fresh peripheral blood, more than 8 ml of it, supplied the PBMCs. Researchers took RNA transcripts and amplified the TCR beta CDR3 regions from them. A set of HTBI primers served as the primers for a first-round RT-PCR of the TCR CDR3. TCRdb recomputed calls from the multiplex PCR reads with MiXCR, one row per CDR3 protein. The table has around 520,000 distinct CDR3 sequences, 12% to 15% seen once; the top ten hold 11% to 15%.

V and J are TRBV3-1 and TRBJ2-5; tentative D call: TRBD2 (6 bases). The sequence derives from a woman aged 40 to 55 with Graves' hyperthyroidism. The sequencing input was blood. The CDR3 is CASSQDRGTGSIETQYF. The CDR3 DNA reads TGTGCCAGCAGCCAAGATCGAGGTACCGGGAGCATAGAGACCCAGTACTTC.